The rows below give T cell receptor beta chains drawn from one sample of a study of response to subunit inactivated influenza vaccine. TCRdb re-called the RT-PCR reads with MiXCR, one entry per CDR3 protein. This table has roughly 790,000 distinct CDR3 sequences, around 20% appearing once. The sample was PBMCs from blood, taken about 5 days after vaccination. The source is a man in his fifties who received an inactivated influenza vaccine. The CDR3 runs from the conserved cysteine through the conserved F or W. Fields, in order: D gene, V gene, clone size, J gene, CDR3 DNA, CDR3 protein. A D gene is named only where the DNA matches it firmly. Only part of the rows carry a size: once, few, many, or a class if the clone is expanded.

d_call: TRBD2; v_call: TRBV5-6; clone_size: -; j_call: TRBJ2-5; cdr3_nt: TGTGCCAGCAGCACGGGACTAGTCCAAGAGACCCAGTACTTC; cdr3_aa: CASSTGLVQETQYF
d_call: -; v_call: TRBV5-4; clone_size: many; j_call: TRBJ2-1; cdr3_nt: TGTGCCAGCAGCTTTGGCGGACCGTACAATGAGCAGTTCTTC; cdr3_aa: CASSFGGPYNEQFF
d_call: TRBD1; v_call: TRBV5-5; clone_size: few; j_call: TRBJ2-3; cdr3_nt: TGTGCCAGCAGTGCGACAGGGGGCAGCACAGATACGCAGTATTTT; cdr3_aa: CASSATGGSTDTQYF
d_call: TRBD1; v_call: TRBV20-1; clone_size: few; j_call: TRBJ2-3; cdr3_nt: TGCAGCGATAGGACAGGGGCGGAAGATACGCAGTATTTT; cdr3_aa: CSDRTGAEDTQYF
d_call: TRBD2; v_call: TRBV20-1; clone_size: many; j_call: TRBJ2-2; cdr3_nt: TGCAGTGCCGCCGGGACTAGAACTCGGGAGCTGTTTTTT; cdr3_aa: CSAAGTRTRELFF
d_call: -; v_call: TRBV12-3/TRBV12-4; clone_size: few; j_call: TRBJ2-7; cdr3_nt: TGTGCCAGCAGTTTTTCCCCTAGCGTGAGGAGCGAGCAGTACTTC; cdr3_aa: CASSFSPSVRSEQYF
d_call: -; v_call: TRBV9; clone_size: -; j_call: TRBJ2-7; cdr3_nt: TGTGCCAGCAGCGTAAGATTGGCGGATAGAAACTACGAGCAGTACTTC; cdr3_aa: CASSVRLADRNYEQYF
d_call: -; v_call: TRBV20-1; clone_size: -; j_call: TRBJ1-1; cdr3_nt: TGCAGTGCTAGATATCCGGCAAGGGGAGGTTCGGCTTTCTTT; cdr3_aa: CSARYPARGGSAFF
d_call: -; v_call: TRBV7-3; clone_size: -; j_call: TRBJ1-1; cdr3_nt: TGTGCCAGCAGCGCCGGGCCCCCGAACACTGAAGCTTTCTTT; cdr3_aa: CASSAGPPNTEAFF
d_call: -; v_call: TRBV7-2; clone_size: many; j_call: TRBJ1-4; cdr3_nt: TGTGCCAGCAGCCCATCCGGTATTTTACTGTTTTTT; cdr3_aa: CASSPSGILLFF
d_call: TRBD2; v_call: TRBV7-9; clone_size: few; j_call: TRBJ2-4; cdr3_nt: TGTGCCAGCGGCCGCGGACTAGCGGTAAACATTCAGTACTTC; cdr3_aa: CASGRGLAVNIQYF
d_call: -; v_call: TRBV20-1; clone_size: few; j_call: TRBJ2-2; cdr3_nt: TGCAGTGTTAGGGCAGCGGGTGATTCGGGCACCGGGGAGCTGTTTTTT; cdr3_aa: CSVRAAGDSGTGELFF
d_call: TRBD1; v_call: TRBV7-4; clone_size: -; j_call: TRBJ1-2; cdr3_nt: TGTGCCAGCAGCCCGTCCCGGGACAGGCCCTTTTTACATGGCTACACCTTC; cdr3_aa: CASSPSRDRPFLHGYTF
d_call: TRBD1; v_call: TRBV20-1; clone_size: -; j_call: TRBJ2-7; cdr3_nt: TGCAGTGTCCCAACCGGGACAGTGCTCTACGAGCAGTACTTC; cdr3_aa: CSVPTGTVLYEQYF
d_call: -; v_call: TRBV5-1; clone_size: -; j_call: TRBJ2-5; cdr3_nt: TGCGCCAGCAGCGAACCAGCTCAAGAGACCCAGTACTTC; cdr3_aa: CASSEPAQETQYF
d_call: -; v_call: TRBV20-1; clone_size: -; j_call: TRBJ2-1; cdr3_nt: TGCAGTGCTAGTGAGGAGGTAGTCAGGGAGCAGTTCTTC; cdr3_aa: CSASEEVVREQFF
d_call: TRBD1; v_call: TRBV24-1; clone_size: few; j_call: TRBJ2-7; cdr3_nt: TGTGCCACCAGTACGCGGGACAGGGTGACCTACGAGCAGTACTTC; cdr3_aa: CATSTRDRVTYEQYF
d_call: TRBD1; v_call: TRBV7-2; clone_size: -; j_call: TRBJ2-5; cdr3_nt: TGTGCCAGCACCCAGGACAGGGTAGAGACCCAGTACTTC; cdr3_aa: CASTQDRVETQYF
d_call: -; v_call: TRBV6-1; clone_size: -; j_call: TRBJ2-4; cdr3_nt: TGTGCCAGCAGCCAGATGGGAGCCAAAAACATTCAGTACTTC; cdr3_aa: CASSQMGAKNIQYF
d_call: TRBD2; v_call: TRBV3-1; clone_size: -; j_call: TRBJ2-6; cdr3_nt: TGTGCCAGCAGGACTAGCGGGAGGGGTAGCTCTGGGGCCAACGTCCTGACTTTC; cdr3_aa: CASRTSGRGSSGANVLTF
d_call: -; v_call: TRBV10-3; clone_size: -; j_call: TRBJ2-2; cdr3_nt: TGTGCCATCAGAAGGCAGGGGAACGCGAACACCGGGGAGCTGTTTTTT; cdr3_aa: CAIRRQGNANTGELFF
d_call: TRBD1; v_call: TRBV18; clone_size: -; j_call: TRBJ1-5; cdr3_nt: TGTGCCAGCTCACGGACAGGGGAACGCAATCAGCCCCAGCATTTT; cdr3_aa: CASSRTGERNQPQHF
d_call: TRBD2; v_call: TRBV5-4; clone_size: few; j_call: TRBJ2-7; cdr3_nt: TGTGCCAGCAGCTTCCGGACTAGCGGGAGGTTTGACGAGCAGTACTTC; cdr3_aa: CASSFRTSGRFDEQYF
d_call: TRBD2; v_call: TRBV20-1; clone_size: -; j_call: TRBJ2-3; cdr3_nt: TGCATTGCTAGAGAACTAGCGGGGTTAGAAAAAAAAGATACGCAGTATTTT; cdr3_aa: CIARELAGLEKKDTQYF
d_call: TRBD2; v_call: TRBV6-5; clone_size: -; j_call: TRBJ2-5; cdr3_nt: TGTGCCAGCAGTTTCCGACTAGCGGGAGAAGGAGAGACCCAGTACTTC; cdr3_aa: CASSFRLAGEGETQYF
d_call: -; v_call: TRBV6-1; clone_size: few; j_call: TRBJ2-1; cdr3_nt: TGTGCCAGCAGGCGGAGTTCGCCCTACAATGAGCAGTTCTTC; cdr3_aa: CASRRSSPYNEQFF
d_call: -; v_call: TRBV20-1; clone_size: few; j_call: TRBJ1-2; cdr3_nt: TGCAGTGCTAGAACCAGGGGCTATGGCTACACCTTC; cdr3_aa: CSARTRGYGYTF
d_call: -; v_call: TRBV6-1; clone_size: few; j_call: TRBJ2-1; cdr3_nt: TGTGCCAGCACTCCCGACGGAAGCTCCTACAATGAGCAGTTCTTC; cdr3_aa: CASTPDGSSYNEQFF
d_call: -; v_call: TRBV7-9; clone_size: -; j_call: TRBJ2-1; cdr3_nt: TGTGCCAGCAGCTTAGGTTGGACGGACTACAATGAGCAGTTCTTC; cdr3_aa: CASSLGWTDYNEQFF
d_call: TRBD1; v_call: TRBV28; clone_size: -; j_call: TRBJ2-1; cdr3_nt: TGTGCCAGCAGAAAACAGGGGGCGTCCTACAATGAGCAGTTCTTC; cdr3_aa: CASRKQGASYNEQFF
d_call: -; v_call: TRBV11-2; clone_size: few; j_call: TRBJ1-1; cdr3_nt: TGTGCCAGCAGGTCCCCGGGGGTCCAGAACACTGAAGCTTTCTTT; cdr3_aa: CASRSPGVQNTEAFF
d_call: -; v_call: TRBV12-3/TRBV12-4; clone_size: many; j_call: TRBJ2-7; cdr3_nt: TGTGCCAGCAGCCTTCAAGACTACGAGCAGTACTTC; cdr3_aa: CASSLQDYEQYF
d_call: TRBD1; v_call: TRBV6-5; clone_size: -; j_call: TRBJ2-7; cdr3_nt: TGTGCCAGCAGTTACAGCAGGGGGCGTACCCACGAGCAGTACTTC; cdr3_aa: CASSYSRGRTHEQYF
d_call: -; v_call: TRBV20-1; clone_size: few; j_call: TRBJ1-4; cdr3_nt: TGCAGTGCCGGGAGGAACGAAGTTGAAAAACTGTTTTTT; cdr3_aa: CSAGRNEVEKLFF
d_call: TRBD1; v_call: TRBV12-3/TRBV12-4; clone_size: many; j_call: TRBJ2-1; cdr3_nt: TGTGCCAGCAAACCCGGGACAGGGTATCATGAGCAGTTCTTC; cdr3_aa: CASKPGTGYHEQFF
d_call: -; v_call: TRBV20-1; clone_size: few; j_call: TRBJ2-1; cdr3_nt: TGCAGTGCTACGGCGTTCAGGGGGGGCTATACAAATGAGCAGTTCTTC; cdr3_aa: CSATAFRGGYTNEQFF
d_call: TRBD2; v_call: TRBV5-1; clone_size: -; j_call: TRBJ2-3; cdr3_nt: TGCGCCAGCAGCTTGGTTCTCGCTAGCGGGAGGGATACGCAGTATTTT; cdr3_aa: CASSLVLASGRDTQYF
d_call: TRBD1; v_call: TRBV12-3/TRBV12-4; clone_size: -; j_call: TRBJ2-5; cdr3_nt: TGTGCCAGCAGTTGGGCCGGGACAGGGTTTCGCGAGACCCAGTACTTC; cdr3_aa: CASSWAGTGFRETQYF
d_call: -; v_call: TRBV6-2/TRBV6-3; clone_size: few; j_call: TRBJ2-1; cdr3_nt: TGTGCCAGCAGTTCCCTTGTGGCCGTCTCCTACAATGAGCAGTTCTTC; cdr3_aa: CASSSLVAVSYNEQFF
d_call: -; v_call: TRBV6-4; clone_size: few; j_call: TRBJ2-1; cdr3_nt: TGTGCCAGCAGTGACTCGTTCGGGTCCGCGGACAATGAGCAGTTCTTC; cdr3_aa: CASSDSFGSADNEQFF
d_call: -; v_call: TRBV11-2; clone_size: -; j_call: TRBJ2-1; cdr3_nt: TGTGCCAGCAGCCAACTAGGTAGTGAGCAGTTCTTC; cdr3_aa: CASSQLGSEQFF
d_call: -; v_call: TRBV20-1; clone_size: -; j_call: TRBJ2-1; cdr3_nt: TGCAGTGCTAGTCGACCGGTAGCGGCTTCCTACAATGAGCAGTTCTTC; cdr3_aa: CSASRPVAASYNEQFF
d_call: -; v_call: TRBV20-1; clone_size: -; j_call: TRBJ1-2; cdr3_nt: TGCAGTGCTTCTGAGGGTGGCTATGGCTACACCTTC; cdr3_aa: CSASEGGYGYTF
d_call: -; v_call: TRBV7-2; clone_size: few; j_call: TRBJ2-2; cdr3_nt: TGTGCCAGCAGCTTAGGTCCCCGGGAGCTGTTTTTT; cdr3_aa: CASSLGPRELFF
d_call: TRBD2; v_call: TRBV7-6; clone_size: few; j_call: TRBJ2-2; cdr3_nt: TGTGCCAGCAGCCCCGTAGCGGGAGAGGTTAACACCGGGGAGCTGTTTTTT; cdr3_aa: CASSPVAGEVNTGELFF
d_call: TRBD1; v_call: TRBV29-1; clone_size: -; j_call: TRBJ2-1; cdr3_nt: TGCAGCGTTGTGGGACAGGGGTACAATGAGCAGTTCTTC; cdr3_aa: CSVVGQGYNEQFF
d_call: -; v_call: TRBV28; clone_size: -; j_call: TRBJ2-5; cdr3_nt: TGTGCCAGCCGCGATAGAGGAGACCAAGAGACCCAGTACTTC; cdr3_aa: CASRDRGDQETQYF
d_call: -; v_call: TRBV12-3/TRBV12-4; clone_size: few; j_call: TRBJ2-3; cdr3_nt: TGTGCCAGCAGTTTTGCAGGTCTCACAGATACGCAGTATTTT; cdr3_aa: CASSFAGLTDTQYF
d_call: TRBD1; v_call: TRBV6-1; clone_size: few; j_call: TRBJ2-5; cdr3_nt: TGTGCCATCGCTCCGACAGGGAAAGGGGAGACCCAGTACTTC; cdr3_aa: CAIAPTGKGETQYF
d_call: TRBD1; v_call: TRBV5-1; clone_size: -; j_call: TRBJ2-7; cdr3_nt: TGCGCCAGCAGCCCCGGACAGGAGACGGACGAGCAGTACTTC; cdr3_aa: CASSPGQETDEQYF
d_call: TRBD1; v_call: TRBV25-1; clone_size: few; j_call: TRBJ1-1; cdr3_nt: TGTGCCAGCAATACTGACAGGGGCGCTGAAGCTTTCTTT; cdr3_aa: CASNTDRGAEAFF
d_call: -; v_call: TRBV4-3; clone_size: few; j_call: TRBJ2-7; cdr3_nt: TGCGCCAGCAGCCAAGTGGTCCAGGGACAATTTTCCTACGAGCAGTACTTC; cdr3_aa: CASSQVVQGQFSYEQYF
d_call: -; v_call: TRBV2; clone_size: -; j_call: TRBJ2-3; cdr3_nt: TGTGCCAGCAATGAAGGCGCAGATACGCAGTATTTT; cdr3_aa: CASNEGADTQYF
d_call: -; v_call: TRBV20-1; clone_size: few; j_call: TRBJ1-1; cdr3_nt: TGCAGTGCTTCGGAGAGAGGAAAAAACTCTGAAGCTTTCTTT; cdr3_aa: CSASERGKNSEAFF
d_call: -; v_call: TRBV7-8; clone_size: -; j_call: TRBJ2-5; cdr3_nt: TGTGCCAGCAGCTTTGAGGGTTGGGAGACCCAGTACTTC; cdr3_aa: CASSFEGWETQYF
d_call: -; v_call: TRBV30; clone_size: -; j_call: TRBJ1-5; cdr3_nt: TGTGCCTGGAGTACCGGACGGCCCAATCAGCCCCAGCATTTT; cdr3_aa: CAWSTGRPNQPQHF
d_call: TRBD2; v_call: TRBV11-2; clone_size: -; j_call: TRBJ2-7; cdr3_nt: TGTGCCAGCAGCTTAGAGGAGTCTAGCGGGTGGGTAAACGAGCAGTACTTC; cdr3_aa: CASSLEESSGWVNEQYF
d_call: TRBD1; v_call: TRBV12-3/TRBV12-4; clone_size: few; j_call: TRBJ1-6; cdr3_nt: TGTGCCAGCAAGATGGGACAGCGTAATTCACCCCTCCACTTT; cdr3_aa: CASKMGQRNSPLHF
d_call: -; v_call: TRBV18; clone_size: -; j_call: TRBJ2-5; cdr3_nt: TGTGCCAGCTCACTGAACAAAGCCCGAACAGAGACCCAGTACTTC; cdr3_aa: CASSLNKARTETQYF